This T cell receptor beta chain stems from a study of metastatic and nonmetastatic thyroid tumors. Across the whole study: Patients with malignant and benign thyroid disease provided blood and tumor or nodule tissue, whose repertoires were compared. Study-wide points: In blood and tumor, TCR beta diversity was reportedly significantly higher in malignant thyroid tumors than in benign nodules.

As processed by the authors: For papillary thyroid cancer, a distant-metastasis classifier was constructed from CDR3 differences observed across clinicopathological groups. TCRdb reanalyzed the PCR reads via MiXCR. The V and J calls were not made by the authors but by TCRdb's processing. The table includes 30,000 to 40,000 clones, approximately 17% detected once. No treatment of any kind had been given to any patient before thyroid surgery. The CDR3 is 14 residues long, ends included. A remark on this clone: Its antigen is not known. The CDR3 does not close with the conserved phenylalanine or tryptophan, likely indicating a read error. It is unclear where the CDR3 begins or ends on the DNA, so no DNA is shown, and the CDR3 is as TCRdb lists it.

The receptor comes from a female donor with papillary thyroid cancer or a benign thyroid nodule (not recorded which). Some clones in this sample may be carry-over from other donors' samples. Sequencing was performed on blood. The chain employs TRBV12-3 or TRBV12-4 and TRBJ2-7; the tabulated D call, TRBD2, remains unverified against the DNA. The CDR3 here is CASSLVAGRNEHYL.